A selection of T cell receptor beta chains follows, all from one sample in a study of CD8+CD57+ T cells in acquired aplastic anemia. TCRdb ran MiXCR on the reads and lists one entry per CDR3 protein. The sample holds 200,000 to 300,000 distinct CDR3 sequences, around 45% seen once. Sequencing used sorted CD4+, CD8+, or CD8+CD57+ T cells (not recorded which) from PBMCs. The source of these receptors is a human donor with aplastic anemia. The CDR3 runs from the conserved cysteine through the conserved F or W. D genes are given only for firm matches. Clone sizes are given selectively: once, few, many, or a class where the clone is expanded.

>TRBJ2-7|TRBV7-9|-|many
CASSLGPSGTNEQYF
TGTGCCAGCAGCTTAGGGCCCTCCGGGACAAACGAGCAGTACTTC
>TRBJ1-1|TRBV9|TRBD1|many
CASREGAQDNTEAFF
TGTGCCAGCAGGGAGGGGGCGCAGGACAACACTGAAGCTTTCTTT
>TRBJ2-1|TRBV10-1|TRBD2|-
CASSESGGGRSEQFF
TGCGCCAGCAGTGAGTCGGGCGGGGGGCGTAGCGAGCAGTTCTTC
>TRBJ2-3|TRBV7-2|TRBD1|few
CASSSPDRGWGTDTQYF
TGTGCCAGCAGTTCCCCGGACAGGGGATGGGGGACAGATACGCAGTATTTT
>TRBJ2-3|TRBV25-1|-|-
CASSQDPFGDTDTQYF
TGTGCCAGCAGCCAAGACCCCTTTGGAGACACAGATACGCAGTATTTT
>TRBJ2-7|TRBV7-2|-|-
CASSLVPQGITYEQYF
TGTGCCAGCAGCTTAGTTCCCCAGGGGATAACCTACGAGCAGTACTTC
>TRBJ2-2|TRBV11-1|TRBD2|few
CASSRPGTSGQTGELFF
TGTGCCAGCAGCCGGCCCGGGACTAGCGGACAGACCGGGGAGCTGTTTTTT
>TRBJ1-1|TRBV7-3|TRBD1|-
CASRDRANTEAFF
TGTGCCAGCAGGGACAGGGCTAACACTGAAGCTTTCTTT
>TRBJ1-1|TRBV6-1|TRBD1|few
CASTGQENTEAFF
TGTGCCAGCACCGGACAGGAGAACACTGAAGCTTTCTTT
>TRBJ1-2|TRBV24-1|-|-
CASSGGINYGYTF
TGTGCCAGTAGTGGAGGGATTAACTATGGCTACACCTTC